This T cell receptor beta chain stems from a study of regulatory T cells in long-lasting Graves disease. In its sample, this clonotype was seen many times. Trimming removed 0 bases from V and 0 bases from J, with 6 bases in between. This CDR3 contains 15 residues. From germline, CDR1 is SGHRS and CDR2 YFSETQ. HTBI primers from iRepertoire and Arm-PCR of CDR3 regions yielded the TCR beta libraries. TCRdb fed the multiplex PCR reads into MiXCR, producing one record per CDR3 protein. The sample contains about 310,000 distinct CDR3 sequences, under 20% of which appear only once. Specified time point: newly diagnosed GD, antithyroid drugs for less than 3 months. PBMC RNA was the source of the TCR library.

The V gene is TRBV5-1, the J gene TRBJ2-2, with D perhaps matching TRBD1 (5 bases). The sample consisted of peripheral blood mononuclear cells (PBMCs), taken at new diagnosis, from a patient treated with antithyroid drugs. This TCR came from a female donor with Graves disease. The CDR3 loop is CASSLARANTGELFF. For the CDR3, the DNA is TGCGCCAGCAGCTTGGCCAGGGCGAACACCGGGGAGCTGTTTTTT.